This TCR beta chain was sequenced for a study of sequential checkpoint blockade in melanoma. As for the study in general: First-line arms were nivolumab then ipilimumab, or the reverse, randomized 1:1. After both sequences, patients received maintenance nivolumab.

TCRdb's copy holds only in-frame clones and misses some; the assay was immunoSEQ multiplex PCR. The sample has 15,000 to 20,000 clones, under 80% seen once. In regard to this clone: The same CDR3 is also encoded by other DNA sequences in this sample.

Treatment denoted: randomized to nivolumab then ipilimumab (arm A) or the reverse (arm B). DNA-damaging chemotherapy had not been given to any patient beforehand. From thawed PBMCs, live CD3+CD8+ cells negative for CD19 and CD56 were sorted. The clonotype comes from a human donor with melanoma. This specimen was CD8+ T cells sorted from blood (inferred from file names), taken from a patient given nivolumab and ipilimumab in sequence.

The DNA for the CDR3 is TGCAGCGTTGAAGGAGGCAGGGGTGGCACCGGGGAGCTGTTTTTT. Translating it yields CSVEGGRGGTGELFF. The J gene is TRBJ2-2, the V gene TRBV29-1; possible D gene TRBD1, 6 bases. V shed 1 base and J shed 4 bases, with 13 bases lying between them. The CDR3 covers 15 residues. The germline V gene has CDR1 SQVTM and CDR2 ANQGSEA.